Listed here are 6 T cell receptor beta chains from one sample, sequenced in a study of identifying expanded T cells in peripheral blood. TCRdb keeps only in-frame clones here, not all; method: immunoSEQ multiplex PCR. The table records under 90,000 clones, around 89% of them present only once. Specimen: blood. The receptors come from a person aged 18-70 years in good health.

V and J are TRBV30 and TRBJ1-2; tentatively, D is TRBD1 (5 bases). The CDR3 length is 12 residues. V lost 8 bases and J 4 bases, leaving 14 bases between the germline ends. The germline gives CDR1 GTSNPN, CDR2 SVGIG (reference sequence). Here the CDR3 reads CARRGEGYGYTF. CDR3 nucleotides: TGTGCCCGGCGGGGGGAAGGCTATGGCTACACCTTC.

This CDR3 reads CASSLPGGVYEQYF. The CDR3, as DNA: TGTGCCAGCAGCCTCCCCGGGGGGGTCTACGAGCAGTACTTC. V is TRBV7-2 and J is TRBJ2-7; the match to TRBD2 covers 8 bases. This CDR3 has 14 residues. With 5 bases clipped from V and 3 bases from J, the junction kept 6 bases outside the gene matches. Per the germline V gene, CDR1 is SGHTA and CDR2 is FQGNSA.

The V call is TRBV7-8, the J call TRBJ1-5, with 9 bases lining up with TRBD1. Unmatched junction bases numbered 0, after V lost 4 bases and J lost 5 bases. CDR1 is SGHVS, CDR2 FQNEAQ, per germline. This CDR3 spans 13 amino acids. CDR3: CASSWDRDQPQHF. DNA of the CDR3: TGTGCCAGCAGCTGGGACAGGGATCAGCCCCAGCATTTT.

The chain carries TRBV6-1 and TRBJ2-3; no clear D. V lost 9 bases and J lost 2, with 9 bases in between. Germline lookup yields CDR1 MNHNS and CDR2 SASEGT. The CDR3 is 12 residues long. In DNA, the CDR3 is TGTGCCAGTAGATGGTCCACAGATACGCAGTATTTT. Its translation: CASRWSTDTQYF.

A single count supports this clone. V usage is TRBV7-2 and J usage is TRBJ2-1, with D maybe TRBD2 (6 bases). CDR3 size: 13 residues. Germline assignment: CDR1 SGHTA and CDR2 FQGNSA. V lost 2 bases and J lost 7, with 9 bases in between. This chain's CDR3 is CASSLPGRNEQFF. The CDR3 DNA reads TGTGCCAGCAGCTTACCAGGGAGGAATGAGCAGTTCTTC.

The V gene is TRBV28, the J gene TRBJ2-3; unclear D gene. Germline V gives CDR1 MDHEN, CDR2 SYDVKM. Between the trimmed V and J ends, which lost 5 bases and 1 base, there was a span of 7 bases. This CDR3 has 13 residues. CDR3 DNA: TGTGCCAGCAGTACGCCCGGCACAGATACGCAGTATTTT. Amino acids: CASSTPGTDTQYF.